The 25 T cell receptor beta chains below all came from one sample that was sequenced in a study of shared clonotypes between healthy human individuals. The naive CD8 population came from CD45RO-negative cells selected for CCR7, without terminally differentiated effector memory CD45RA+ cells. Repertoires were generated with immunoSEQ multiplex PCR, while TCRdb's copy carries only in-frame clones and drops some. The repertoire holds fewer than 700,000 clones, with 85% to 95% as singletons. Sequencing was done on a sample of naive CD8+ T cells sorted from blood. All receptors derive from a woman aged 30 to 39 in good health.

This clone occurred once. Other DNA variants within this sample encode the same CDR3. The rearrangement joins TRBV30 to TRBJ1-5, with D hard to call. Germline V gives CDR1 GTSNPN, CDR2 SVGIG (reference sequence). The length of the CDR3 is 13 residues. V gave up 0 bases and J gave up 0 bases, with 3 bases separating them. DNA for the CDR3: TGTGCCTGGAGTGTGGGTAGCAATCAGCCCCAGCATTTT. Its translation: CAWSVGSNQPQHF.

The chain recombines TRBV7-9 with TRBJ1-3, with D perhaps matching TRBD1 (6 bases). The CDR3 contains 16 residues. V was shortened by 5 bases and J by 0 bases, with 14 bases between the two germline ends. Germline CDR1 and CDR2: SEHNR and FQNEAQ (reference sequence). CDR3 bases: TGTGCCAGCAGCCCCCCGGACAGAGTCTCTGGAAACACCATATATTTT. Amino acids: CASSPPDRVSGNTIYF.

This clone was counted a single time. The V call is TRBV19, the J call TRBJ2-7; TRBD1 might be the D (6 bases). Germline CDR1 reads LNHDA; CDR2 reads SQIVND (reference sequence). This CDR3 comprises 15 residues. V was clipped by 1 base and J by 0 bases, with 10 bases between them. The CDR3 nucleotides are TGTGCCAGTAGTATAGGAACAGGGAGCTCCTACGAGCAGTACTTC. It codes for CASSIGTGSSYEQYF.

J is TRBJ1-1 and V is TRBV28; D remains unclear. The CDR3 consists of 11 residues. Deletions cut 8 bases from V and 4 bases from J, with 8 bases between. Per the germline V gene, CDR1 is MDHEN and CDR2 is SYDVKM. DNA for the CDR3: TGTGCCAGCGCCAGTTCCACTGAAGCTTTCTTT. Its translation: CASASSTEAFF.

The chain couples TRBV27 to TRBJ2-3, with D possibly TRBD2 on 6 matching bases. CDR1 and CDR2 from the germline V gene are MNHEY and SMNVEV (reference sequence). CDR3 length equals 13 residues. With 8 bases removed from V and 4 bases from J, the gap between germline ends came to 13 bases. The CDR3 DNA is TGTGCCAGCGGCCGGGGAGGCTCAGATACGCAGTATTTT. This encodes CASGRGGSDTQYF.

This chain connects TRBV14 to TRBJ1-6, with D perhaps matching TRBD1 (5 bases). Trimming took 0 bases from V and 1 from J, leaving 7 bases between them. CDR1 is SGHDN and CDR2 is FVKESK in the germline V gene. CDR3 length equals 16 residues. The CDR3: CASSQDWGSYNSPLHF. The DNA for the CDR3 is TGTGCCAGCAGCCAAGATTGGGGGTCCTATAATTCACCCCTCCACTTT.

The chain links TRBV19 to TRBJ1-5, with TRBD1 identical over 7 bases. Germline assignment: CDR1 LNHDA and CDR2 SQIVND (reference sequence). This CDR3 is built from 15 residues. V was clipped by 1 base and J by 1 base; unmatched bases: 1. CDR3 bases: TGTGCCAGTAGTATAGCGACAGGGAGCAATCAGCCCCAGCATTTT. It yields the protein CASSIATGSNQPQHF.

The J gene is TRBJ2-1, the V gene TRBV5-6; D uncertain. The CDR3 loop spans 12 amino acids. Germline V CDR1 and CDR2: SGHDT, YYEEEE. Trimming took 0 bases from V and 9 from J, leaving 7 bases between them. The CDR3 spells CASSLVGTEQFF. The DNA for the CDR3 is TGTGCCAGCAGCTTGGTGGGTACTGAGCAGTTCTTC.

The CDR3 loop is CATSTGQGAYGYTF. CDR3 coding DNA: TGTGCCACCAGCACGGGACAGGGCGCCTATGGCTACACCTTC. V is TRBV15 and J is TRBJ1-2; 9 bases are shared with TRBD1. The germline V gene encodes CDR1 LNHNV and CDR2 YYDKDF (reference sequence). The length of the CDR3 is 14 residues. V trimming: 4 bases; J trimming: 4 bases; junction bases outside the gene matches: 4.

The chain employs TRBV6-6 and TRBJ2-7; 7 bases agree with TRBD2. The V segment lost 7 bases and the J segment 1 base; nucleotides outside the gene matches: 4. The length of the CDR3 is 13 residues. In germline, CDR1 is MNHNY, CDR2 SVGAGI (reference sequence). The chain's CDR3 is CASIGSGSYEQYF. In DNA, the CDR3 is TGTGCCAGCATTGGTAGCGGGTCCTACGAGCAGTACTTC.

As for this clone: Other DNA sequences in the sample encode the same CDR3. Here the CDR3 reads CASSQDRAYEQYF. CDR3 coding DNA: TGCGCCAGCAGCCAAGACAGGGCCTACGAGCAGTACTTC. The V and J genes are TRBV4-1 and TRBJ2-7; D perhaps matches TRBD1 (5 bases). V lost 0 bases, J lost 2 bases, and 5 bases lay in between. Germline CDR1 reads MGHRA; CDR2 reads YSYEKL. This CDR3 has 13 residues.

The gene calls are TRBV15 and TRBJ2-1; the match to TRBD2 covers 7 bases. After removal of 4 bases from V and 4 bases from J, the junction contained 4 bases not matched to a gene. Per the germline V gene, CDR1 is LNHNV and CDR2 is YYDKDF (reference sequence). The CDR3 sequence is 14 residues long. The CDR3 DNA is TGTGCCACCAGCAATCTAGCGGAGTACAATGAGCAGTTCTTC. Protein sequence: CATSNLAEYNEQFF.

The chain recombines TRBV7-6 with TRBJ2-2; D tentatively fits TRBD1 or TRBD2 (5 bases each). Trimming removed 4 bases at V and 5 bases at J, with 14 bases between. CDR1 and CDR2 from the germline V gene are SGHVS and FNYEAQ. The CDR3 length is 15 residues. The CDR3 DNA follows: TGTGCCAGCAGCTCAGGGACGGACATTACCGGGGAGCTGTTTTTT. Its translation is CASSSGTDITGELFF.

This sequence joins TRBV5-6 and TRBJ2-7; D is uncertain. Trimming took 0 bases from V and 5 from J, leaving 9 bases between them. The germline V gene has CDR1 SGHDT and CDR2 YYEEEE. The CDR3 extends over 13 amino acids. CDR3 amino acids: CASSLGVVNEQYF. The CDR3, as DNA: TGTGCCAGCAGCTTGGGCGTGGTCAACGAGCAGTACTTC.

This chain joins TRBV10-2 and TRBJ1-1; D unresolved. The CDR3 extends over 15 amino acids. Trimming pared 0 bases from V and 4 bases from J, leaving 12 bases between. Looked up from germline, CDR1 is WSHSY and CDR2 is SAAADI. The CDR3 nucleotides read TGCGCCAGCAGTGAGTCCCCTCGCCTGTCCACTGAAGCTTTCTTT. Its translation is CASSESPRLSTEAFF.

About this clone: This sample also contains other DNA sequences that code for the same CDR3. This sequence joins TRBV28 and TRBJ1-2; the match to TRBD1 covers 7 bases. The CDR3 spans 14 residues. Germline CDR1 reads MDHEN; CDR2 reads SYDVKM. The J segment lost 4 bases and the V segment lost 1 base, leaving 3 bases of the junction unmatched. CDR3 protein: CASSLSGGAYGYTF. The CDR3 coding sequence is TGTGCCAGCAGTTTATCAGGGGGGGCCTATGGCTACACCTTC.

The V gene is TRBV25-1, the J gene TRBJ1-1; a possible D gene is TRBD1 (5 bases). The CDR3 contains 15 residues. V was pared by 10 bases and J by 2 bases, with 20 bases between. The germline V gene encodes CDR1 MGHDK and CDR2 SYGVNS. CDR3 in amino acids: CATRGQGELNTEAFF. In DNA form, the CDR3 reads TGTGCCACCCGCGGTCAAGGGGAACTAAACACTGAAGCTTTCTTT.

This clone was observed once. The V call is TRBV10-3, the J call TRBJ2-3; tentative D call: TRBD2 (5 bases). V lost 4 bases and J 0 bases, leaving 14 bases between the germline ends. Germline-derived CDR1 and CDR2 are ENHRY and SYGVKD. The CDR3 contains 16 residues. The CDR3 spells CAISAPAGTSTDTQYF. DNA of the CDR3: TGTGCCATCAGTGCCCCCGCGGGCACTAGCACAGATACGCAGTATTTT.

The CDR3 DNA reads TGTGCCAGCTCACCACCGGGCGGGAGCGACGAGCAGTACTTC. Translation gives CASSPPGGSDEQYF. The rearrangement uses TRBV18 and TRBJ2-7; 7 nucleotides agree with TRBD2. The germline V gene encodes CDR1 KGHSH and CDR2 LQKENI. This CDR3 region has 14 residues. V dropped 0 bases and J dropped 5; count of bases not matched to a gene: 4.

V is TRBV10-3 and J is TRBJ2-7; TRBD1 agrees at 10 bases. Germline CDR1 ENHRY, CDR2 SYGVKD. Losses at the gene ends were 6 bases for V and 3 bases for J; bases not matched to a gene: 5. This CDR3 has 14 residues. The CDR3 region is CAISFGQGDYEQYF. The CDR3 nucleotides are TGTGCCATCAGCTTCGGACAGGGGGACTACGAGCAGTACTTC.

The CDR3 region is CASSLGGPGELFF. The CDR3, as DNA: TGTGCCAGCAGCTTAGGGGGGCCCGGGGAGCTGTTTTTT. The gene calls are TRBV11-3 and TRBJ2-2, with a weak D call TRBD1 (6 bases). This CDR3 spans 13 amino acids. Trimming removed 1 base from V and 6 bases from J, with 6 bases in between. The V gene's germline CDR1 is SGHNT and CDR2 YENEEA.

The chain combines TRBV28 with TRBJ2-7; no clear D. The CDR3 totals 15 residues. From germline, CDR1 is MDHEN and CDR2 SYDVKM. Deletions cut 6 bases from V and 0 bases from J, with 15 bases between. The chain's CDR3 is CASRPTLSTSYEQYF. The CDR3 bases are TGTGCCAGCAGACCTACACTGTCCACCTCCTACGAGCAGTACTTC.

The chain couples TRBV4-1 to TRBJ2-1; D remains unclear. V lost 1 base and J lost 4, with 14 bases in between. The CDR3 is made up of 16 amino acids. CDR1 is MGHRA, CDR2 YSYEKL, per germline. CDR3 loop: CASSQAPSEVYNEQFF. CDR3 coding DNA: TGCGCCAGCAGCCAAGCCCCGTCAGAGGTTTACAATGAGCAGTTCTTC.

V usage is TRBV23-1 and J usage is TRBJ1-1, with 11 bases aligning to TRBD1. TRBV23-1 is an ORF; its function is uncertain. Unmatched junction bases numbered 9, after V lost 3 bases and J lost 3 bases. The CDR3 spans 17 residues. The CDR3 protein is CASSHNRDRGYHTEAFF. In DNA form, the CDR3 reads TGCGCCAGCAGTCATAACCGGGACAGGGGGTATCACACTGAAGCTTTCTTT.

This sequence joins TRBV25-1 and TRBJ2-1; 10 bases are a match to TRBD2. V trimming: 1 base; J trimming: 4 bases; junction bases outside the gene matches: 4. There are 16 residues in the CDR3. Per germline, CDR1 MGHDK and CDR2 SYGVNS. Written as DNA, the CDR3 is TGTGCCAGCAGTGAATTTAGCGGGAGGTTGTACAATGAGCAGTTCTTC. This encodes CASSEFSGRLYNEQFF.